The present T cell receptor beta chain was sequenced within a study of blood T cells in healthy people across ages. To note about this clonotype: Antigen: not known.

Notes on the study in general: The fall in TCR beta diversity per million T cells was roughly linear with age. When one million T cells were used, diversity estimates were thought to be underestimates.

Then a second PCR, running roughly 6 to 12 cycles, was carried out with a sample-barcoded 5' primer and a J-beta primer mix. All cDNA molecules were each tagged by a template-switch adaptor with 12 random nucleotides. TCRdb ran MiXCR on the 5' RACE reads and lists one entry per CDR3 protein. There are around 1.7 million distinct CDR3 sequences in the sample; roughly 28% occur only once, and roughly 8% lies in the top ten. Trimming shortened V by 1 base and J by 5 bases, and 11 bases separated the two germline ends. This CDR3 has 14 amino acids. CDR1 and CDR2 from the germline V gene are SNHLY and FYNNEI.

This TCR was sampled from a young woman in good health. The chain is built from TRBV2 and TRBJ2-5; a weak D match, TRBD1 (5 bases). Sequenced: blood. CDR3 residues: CASSEEVAGETQYF. In DNA, the CDR3 is TGTGCCAGCAGTGAAGAAGTGGCAGGGGAGACCCAGTACTTC.